Shown below are 21 T cell receptor beta chains from a single sample sequenced in a study of blood T cell repertoires in COVID-19. The data were produced by immunoSEQ multiplex PCR, yet TCRdb's version contains in-frame clones alone and is incomplete. The table lists 100,000 to 150,000 clones, roughly 90% of them singletons. Material: peripheral blood. These receptors were taken from a man in his sixties with COVID-19, enrolled during active disease.

This sequence joins TRBV5-5 and TRBJ1-1, with 9 bases identical to TRBD1. The CDR3 is 15 amino acids. The J segment lost 1 base and the V segment lost 4 bases, leaving 5 bases of the junction unmatched. Germline V gene data show CDR1 as SGHKS and CDR2 as YYEKEE (reference sequence). Written as DNA, the CDR3 is TGTGCCAGCAGCCTCGGGACAGGGTGGAACACTGAAGCTTTCTTT. This gives the protein CASSLGTGWNTEAFF.

The V gene is TRBV27, the J gene TRBJ1-2, with 7 nucleotides matching TRBD1. The CDR3 runs 14 residues. In germline, CDR1 is MNHEY, CDR2 SMNVEV (reference sequence). With V trimmed by 2 bases and J by 7 bases, 7 bases remained unmatched. CDR3 in DNA: TGTGCCAGCAGTTTAAGGTTCCAGGGGGGTGGCTACACCTTC. It encodes CASSLRFQGGGYTF.

V is TRBV6-5 and J is TRBJ1-2, with 7 bases identical to TRBD1. The germline CDR1 and CDR2 sequences are MNHEY and SVGAGI. Unmatched junction bases numbered 8, after V lost 6 bases and J lost 4 bases. CDR3 length: 14 residues. The CDR3 region is CASSRGQAFYGYTF. The CDR3 DNA sequence: TGTGCCAGCAGCCGAGGACAGGCTTTCTATGGCTACACCTTC.

DNA for the CDR3: TGTGCCAGCAGCCAGTACGGGGGATCTAATGAAAAACTGTTTTTT. It codes for CASSQYGGSNEKLFF. V is TRBV7-9 and J is TRBJ1-4, with D possibly TRBD1 on 5 matching bases. Germline V gives CDR1 SEHNR, CDR2 FQNEAQ (reference sequence). This CDR3 contains 15 residues. The V gene lost 5 bases and the J gene lost 3 bases, with 13 bases spanning the gap.

V gene TRBV6-6 combines with J gene TRBJ1-2; D gene uncertain. The CDR3 loop spans 14 amino acids. V lost 5 bases and J 5 bases, leaving 15 bases between the germline ends. The germline gives CDR1 MNHNY, CDR2 SVGAGI (reference sequence). The chain's CDR3 is CASSHEAPGYGYTF. The CDR3 coding sequence is TGTGCCAGCAGTCACGAGGCCCCGGGGTATGGCTACACCTTC.

About this clone: Distinct nucleotide sequences in the sample also encode this CDR3. The chain is built from TRBV11-2 and TRBJ2-3; 7 bases align to TRBD1. With 5 bases clipped from V and 4 bases from J, the junction kept 3 bases outside the gene matches. Germline V gene data show CDR1 as SGHAT and CDR2 as FQNNGV. CDR3 length: 13 residues. CDR3 sequence reads: CASSRTGPDTQYF. The CDR3 nucleotides read TGTGCCAGCAGCCGGACAGGTCCAGATACGCAGTATTTT.

The chain links TRBV11-3 to TRBJ1-1; D might be TRBD1 (6 bases). The V gene lost 0 bases and the J gene lost 7 bases, with 9 bases spanning the gap. The CDR3 contains 13 residues. The V gene's germline CDR1 is SGHNT and CDR2 YENEEA. The CDR3 sequence is CASSLDQGSEAFF. In DNA, the CDR3 is TGTGCCAGCAGCTTAGATCAGGGGAGTGAAGCTTTCTTT.

The chain links TRBV5-1 to TRBJ2-1; 8 positions agree with TRBD1. Germline V gene sequence: CDR1 SGHRS, CDR2 YFSETQ. The CDR3 sequence is 12 residues long. The ends lost 3 bases at V and 8 bases at J; junction bases unmatched: 1. The CDR3 loop reads CASSSGQDEQFF. The CDR3 bases are TGCGCCAGCAGCTCGGGACAGGATGAGCAGTTCTTC.

V and J are TRBV24-1 and TRBJ1-2; maybe TRBD1 (6 bases). Germline CDR1 is KGHDR and CDR2 is SFDVKD. The CDR3 length is 14 residues. V was pared by 5 bases and J by 2 bases, with 11 bases between. CDR3 residues: CATSGSGTNYGYTF. In DNA, the CDR3 is TGTGCCACCAGTGGTTCCGGGACAAACTATGGCTACACCTTC.

The genes are TRBV3-1 (or the pseudogene TRBV3-2) and TRBJ1-1, with D tentatively TRBD1 (6 bases). Germline lookup yields CDR1 LGHDT and CDR2 YNNKEL (reference sequence). V lost 4 bases, J lost 3 bases, and 12 bases lay in between. CDR3 length: 14 residues. In DNA, the CDR3 is TGTGCCAGCAGCCGGGGTGGGGGCCACACTGAAGCTTTCTTT. It encodes CASSRGGGHTEAFF.

This clone has just one count. The V and J genes are TRBV2 and TRBJ1-1, with 7 bases matching TRBD1. The CDR3 loop spans 12 amino acids. Per the germline V gene, CDR1 is SNHLY and CDR2 is FYNNEI. Unmatched junction bases numbered 5, after V lost 8 bases and J lost 5 bases. The CDR3: CASGTVPTEAFF. In nucleotides, the CDR3 is TGTGCCAGCGGGACAGTACCGACTGAAGCTTTCTTT.

This chain joins TRBV10-2 and TRBJ1-1, with 8 bases that match TRBD1. The CDR3 sequence is 16 residues long. With 0 bases clipped from V and 5 bases from J, the junction kept 8 bases outside the gene matches. Germline-derived CDR1 and CDR2 are WSHSY and SAAADI. The CDR3 DNA reads as TGCGCCAGCAGTGAGTCAGGACAGGGACTCGGAACTGAAGCTTTCTTT. Its protein product is CASSESGQGLGTEAFF.

The gene calls are TRBV3-1 (or the pseudogene TRBV3-2) and TRBJ1-1; D may be TRBD1 (5 bases). The CDR3 length is 14 residues. Trimming took off 4 bases at V and 6 bases at J, with 15 bases between the two ends. Germline V gene lookup returns CDR1 LGHDT and CDR2 YNNKEL (reference sequence). CDR3: CASSPGSGRAEAFF. CDR3 nucleotides: TGTGCCAGCAGCCCCGGGTCGGGCAGGGCTGAAGCTTTCTTT.

The chain is built from TRBV7-9 and TRBJ1-5; 8 bases are shared with TRBD1. The CDR3 is 18 amino acids. V trimming: 1 base; J trimming: 0 bases; junction bases outside the gene matches: 8. Germline V gene data show CDR1 as SEHNR and CDR2 as FQNEAQ (reference sequence). CDR3 in DNA: TGTGCCAGCAGCTTAGTGGTCAGGGGGCACTATAGCAATCAGCCCCAGCATTTT. Amino acid sequence: CASSLVVRGHYSNQPQHF.

The chain joins TRBV5-1 to TRBJ1-2, with D tentatively TRBD1 (6 bases). Germline values: CDR1 SGHRS, CDR2 YFSETQ. Trimming pared 4 bases from V and 0 bases from J, leaving 10 bases between. The CDR3 contains 14 residues. CDR3 in DNA: TGCGCCAGCAGCGCGGACAGAGCTAACTATGGCTACACCTTC. This gives the protein CASSADRANYGYTF.

Written as DNA, the CDR3 is TGTGCCAGCAGCTCAGGACTTACTGAAGCTTTCTTT. Its protein is CASSSGLTEAFF. The chain combines TRBV5-4 with TRBJ1-1; D is unresolved. V lost 3 bases, J lost 5 bases, and 8 bases lay in between. CDR3 size: 12 residues. The germline CDR1 and CDR2 sequences are SGHNT and YYREEE (reference sequence). The whole variable domain, filled in from reference TRBV5-4 and TRBJ1-1, reads ETGVTQSPTHLIKTRGQQVTLRCSSQSGHNTVSWYQQALGQGPQFIFQYYREEENGRGNFPPRFSGLQFPNYSSELNVNALELDDSALYLCASSSGLTEAFFGQGTRLTVV.

This clone was seen just once. V and J are TRBV7-8 and TRBJ1-4, with TRBD1 matching over 8 bases. Germline-derived CDR1 and CDR2 are SGHVS and FQNEAQ. The CDR3 consists of 16 residues. The V segment lost 4 bases and the J segment 3 bases; nucleotides outside the gene matches: 7. The CDR3 sequence is CASSSRTGNANEKLFF. CDR3 sequence (DNA): TGTGCCAGCAGCTCACGGACAGGGAATGCTAATGAAAAACTGTTTTTT.

The CDR3 region has the DNA TGTGCCAGCAGGGAACAGGGGTTTAACGAGCAGTACTTC. This sequence encodes CASREQGFNEQYF. V gene TRBV11-2 combines with J gene TRBJ2-7; 7 nucleotides align to TRBD1. CDR3 length equals 13 residues. The V gene's germline CDR1 is SGHAT and CDR2 FQNNGV. The V segment lost 6 bases and the J segment 5 bases; nucleotides outside the gene matches: 7. Full variable domain (missing parts from reference TRBV11-2 and TRBJ2-7): EAGVAQSPRYKIIEKRQSVAFWCNPISGHATLYWYQQILGQGPKLLIQFQNNGVVDDSQLPKDRFSAERLKGVDSTLKIQPAKLEDSAVYLCASREQGFNEQYFGPGTRLTVT.

The gene calls are TRBV24-1 and TRBJ2-7, with no clear D. Germline-derived CDR1 and CDR2 are KGHDR and SFDVKD. Trimming cost V 7 bases and J 3 bases, with 9 bases left between them. The CDR3 loop spans 12 amino acids. CDR3 in amino acids: CATRETYYEQYF. CDR3 bases: TGTGCCACCAGAGAAACTTACTACGAGCAGTACTTC.

The V call is TRBV19, the J call TRBJ1-5; TRBD1 matches at 8 bases. V trimming: 4 bases; J trimming: 6 bases; junction bases outside the gene matches: 2. CDR3 length equals 13 residues. Germline values: CDR1 LNHDA, CDR2 SQIVND (reference sequence). The CDR3 coding sequence is TGTGCCAGTAGTACCGGACAGGGTCAGCCCCAGCATTTT. This encodes CASSTGQGQPQHF.

The genes are TRBV7-8 and TRBJ2-7; D is possibly TRBD2 (6 bases). Germline lookup yields CDR1 SGHVS and CDR2 FQNEAQ. Deletions cut 1 base from V and 1 base from J, with 11 bases between. The CDR3 has 15 amino acids. The CDR3 spells CASSLGGTKSYEQYF. As DNA, the CDR3 is TGTGCCAGCAGCTTAGGCGGGACGAAATCCTACGAGCAGTACTTC. Full variable domain (remainder filled in from reference TRBV7-8 and TRBJ2-7): GAGVSQSPRYKVAKRGQDVALRCDPISGHVSLFWYQQALGQGPEFLTYFQNEAQLDKSGLPSDRFFAERPEGSVSTLKIQRTQQEDSAVYLCASSLGGTKSYEQYFGPGTRLTVT.